The sequence of this TCR beta chain was determined in a study of cytomegalovirus exposure and HLA in healthy donors (dated by TCRdb to about 2017). At the level of the whole study: According to an earlier analysis of a few hundred of the donors, 150 million to 200 million T cells yielded approximately 120 million unique TCR beta sequences and about 300 Gb of sequence data. An early release that covered about 640 HLA-typed donors contained about 300 gigabases of sequencing data and tens of millions of unique TCR sequences. Of the roughly 390 genotyped donors, about 80% fell in the genetic ancestry cluster associated with self-reported Caucasian donors. The study was designed to test whether signatures of past pathogen exposure could be identified by cataloging public T cell receptors. The study profiled the T cell repertoires of hundreds of subjects by immunosequencing and related them to cytomegalovirus serostatus. Along with the roughly 610-subject first cohort, a separate validation cohort of over a hundred different subjects was used. High-throughput TCR immunosequencing, statistical association of individual TCRs with disease status, and machine learning were combined to predict cytomegalovirus infection status. To study patterns of TCR occurrence, a later analysis re-analyzed previously published TCR beta repertoires from around 700 donors and added high-resolution HLA genotyping. Rather than drawing on any new phenotypic data, the later analysis identified candidate immune exposures from TCR beta sequences and the way those sequences occurred across donors. An earlier analysis of more than 450 of the donors used high-throughput TCR beta sequencing to judge whether each TCR beta V gene segment behaved as functional or pseudogenic. Donor age, sex, ethnicity and CMV serostatus were compiled alongside the repertoire data. A later genetic analysis took genome-wide SNP genotypes for about three fifths of the 666 donors and used that subset as a discovery cohort. Every discovery cohort repertoire had been produced on one sequencing platform. Both class I and class II loci were covered by HLA typing, at four-digit resolution. The number of typed donors differed by locus: roughly 620-630 for A, B, C, DRB1 and DQB1; 522 for DQA1; approximately 610 for DPA1; and 400 to 480 for DPB1. A handful of DR-DQ haplotypes were handled as single units for association and clustering because linkage in the cohort was strong. Among 300 to 450 genotyped donors of the cohort, an average of approximately 250,000 unique TCR beta nucleotide sequences were sequenced per donor, roughly 18% of them non-productive.

Points the paper makes about the study in general: When HLA alleles, especially DR and DQ, strongly co-occurred, attributing TCR associations to individual alleles was difficult. In a later analysis, the rate of TCR association differed among HLA loci, with DRB1 alleles having the most associated TCRs and HLA-C alleles having the fewest. Only TCR beta chains were sequenced in this cohort, and the absence of alpha or paired-chain data limited detectable features. A later genetic analysis reported fewer N-insertions in productive TCRs among donors in an Asian-associated ancestry cluster than the roughly 700-donor mean. It was suggested by the authors that the approach could potentially be generalized to other disease states and immunological phenotypes. The only immune exposure information available for the cohort was CMV serostatus. The study gave a list of 150 to 200 TCR beta chains associated with cytomegalovirus. A cluster of highly shared sequence variants was judged likely to be a technical artifact of the sequencing pipeline. At a false discovery rate of 0.05, a later analysis linked 15,000 to 20,000 TCR beta sequences to specific HLA alleles. Because the 87-base-pair reads could not distinguish some IMGT-functional V segments, including TRBV6-2 and TRBV6-3, those segments were excluded. According to a later analysis, parvovirus B19, influenza, CMV and Epstein-Barr virus appeared linked to several top co-occurrence clusters. Most TCR sequences were seen in very few donors, while some public TCRs were found in many individuals. A further reported finding was that TCR beta sequences accurately predicted the HLA-A and HLA-B alleles for most subjects in the first cohort. Compared with equally common non-associated chains, HLA-associated TCR beta chains in a later analysis were more clonally expanded and had lower generation probabilities. Correlated functional status among segregating V segments might reflect linkage disequilibrium, but an unknown experimental factor could not be ruled out. V-gene and J-gene trimming of TCR beta chains was associated with a missense DCLRE1C variant in a later genetic analysis, and the association was replicated in an independent cohort. A few of the identified cytomegalovirus-associated TCR beta chains were confirmed in vitro to be specific for cytomegalovirus antigens. Because counts were too low, about 15 rarely observed V segments, including chromosome 9 orphons, were left out of the earlier analysis of a few hundred of the donors. Because some donors lacked HLA typing at each locus, the association tests relied only on the typed subset. Roughly uniform sequencing depth across donors was assumed in presence/absence analyses, although this assumption may not hold. In an earlier analysis of 587 of the donors, most TCR beta V segments appeared in productive rearrangements about 90% or about 30% of the time, broadly matching IMGT annotations. In both the original and validation cohorts, the classifier was reported to diagnose cytomegalovirus status with high specificity and sensitivity. Most CMV-associated TCR beta chains appeared to be HLA-restricted in a later analysis, and the HLA associations seemed to be driven largely by CMV exposure.

This clone was observed many times. The specificity of this receptor is unknown. Within one base of it there is no much larger clone, and no base qualities were kept. The library was prepared using the immunoSEQ multiplex PCR assay. The multiplex PCR relied on a mix of 60 forward primers for TCR Vbeta segments and 13 reverse primers for TCR Jbeta segments. Amplification of the CDR3 region of rearranged TCR beta genes was performed with a multiplex PCR assay on genomic DNA. On the Illumina HiSeq System, the amplified TCR beta libraries were sequenced as 87-base-pair reads. The paper's data handling went like this. In a later analysis, some 80 million unique TCR beta chains were counted across the roughly 670 repertoires, and around 11 million of these chains were shared by at least two donors. Raw reads were error-corrected and collapsed into unique sequences with a nearest-neighbor algorithm that merged closely related sequences to remove PCR and sequencing errors. V, D and J gene segments were assigned by aligning CDR3 sequences to IMGT reference sequences. For a sequence to be retained, a match of at least six nucleotides was required to both a V gene segment and a J gene segment. Rearrangements were called productive when the CDR3 lacked stop codons and stayed in frame with V and J; all others were non-productive. Following IMGT convention, CDR3 was defined as the stretch from the second conserved V-encoded cysteine up to the conserved J-encoded phenylalanine. Sequences without an unambiguous match to a single V gene segment were excluded from the earlier analysis of a few hundred of the donors. An earlier analysis of a few hundred of the donors called V segments functional above 56.7% productive rearrangements and segregating when the between-donor standard deviation exceeded 5%. A statistical classification framework was developed to diagnose cytomegalovirus status using the catalog of TCR beta chain sequences. In a later analysis, V and J genes were assigned by comparing TCR nucleotide sequences against IMGT/GENE-DB human TR gene sequences. In a later analysis, CDR3 sequences and most-parsimonious VDJ recombination scenarios were assigned using the TCRdist pipeline. In a later analysis, each TCR beta chain was defined by its CDR3 amino acid sequence together with its V-gene family, and reads lacking a unique V-gene family were excluded. In a later analysis, approximately 590 highly shared, low-generation-probability nucleotide sequences were removed to address suspected cross-contamination and a sequencing artifact. For each public chain, a later analysis derived a clonal expansion index from normalized ranks of inferred template counts within each repertoire. Generation probabilities in a later analysis came from a VDJ recombination model fitted to out-of-frame rearrangements, and those results were checked against IGoR. A later analysis scored TCR-TCR, TCR-HLA and TCR-CMV co-occurrence with hypergeometric tests, applying a repertoire-size bias correction to TCR pairs. To estimate false discovery rates, a later analysis permuted the HLA or CMV assignments 20 times. In a later analysis, co-occurring TCRs were grouped using DBSCAN, with TCRdist sequence similarity added in when clustering inside HLA-allele-positive subsets. Co-occurrence clustering excluded repertoires with fewer than 30,000 or more than 120,000 public chains, plus five with anomalous nucleotide sharing. Drawn from immuneACCESS, this table holds only the in-frame rearrangements with V and J called that TCRdb kept. Clones are partly lost; checked studies trace under half to an unresolved V gene and leave the rest unexplained. From that table come the V and J calls and clone size; the DNA was used to work out D and trimming. Across this sample there are 99,000 or so clones, with roughly a tenth seen only once. The leading ten clones occupy more than 5% of the sample.

The cohort consisted of 666 healthy bone marrow donors. At the time of sampling, all cohort members were nominally healthy, though unrecorded immune exposures were likely present. The donor tested CMV seropositive and was one of the 289 seropositive cohort members. A peripheral blood sample was provided by each donor, and peripheral blood mononuclear cells were used for TCR beta sequencing. Genomic DNA was extracted from the blood cell samples with the Qiagen DNeasy Blood Extraction Kit. V is reduced by 0 bases and J by 3 bases, leaving a spacing of 9 bases between them. According to the germline V gene, CDR1 reads LGHNA and CDR2 reads YNFKEQ. From the cysteine up to the phenylalanine, the CDR3 has a length of 14 residues. Only the CDR3 part of the read is kept: 42 bases, read in frame from the first base.

Sequenced material: PBMCs. This receptor was obtained from a man aged 40-55 years in good health and CMV-seropositive. In this chain, TRBV4-2 is recombined with TRBJ2-7; there is no confident call for the D gene. At the DNA level, the sequence is TGTGCCAGCAGCCAAGAAAAACAAGACTACGAGCAGTACTTC. Translated, it reads CASSQEKQDYEQYF.